These 3 T cell receptor beta chains share one sample of origin, sequenced in a study of glioma-infiltrating T cells after dendritic cell vaccination. The assay was immunoSEQ multiplex PCR, and TCRdb's table has in-frame clones only and misses some. The sample includes approximately 100,000 clones, more than 80% of them seen just once. This material consisted of blood, taken before dendritic cell vaccination. The receptors shown here come from a human donor with glioblastoma.

J is TRBJ2-7 and V is TRBV19; 9 nucleotides agree with TRBD1. Trimming cost V 5 bases and J 1 base; bases outside gene matches: 6. The CDR3 has 15 residues. The V gene's germline CDR1 is LNHDA and CDR2 SQIVND (reference sequence). The CDR3 bases are TGTGCCAGTAGTTCAACAGGACAGGGGTCCTACGAGCAGTACTTC. Translated: CASSSTGQGSYEQYF.

The chain carries TRBV12-5 and TRBJ1-5; weak D call: TRBD1 (6 bases). The CDR3 is 15 residues long. CDR1 LGHNT and CDR2 FRNRAP come from the germline V gene. The V and J ends lost 6 bases and 3 bases respectively, with 15 bases between them. This CDR3 is CASGSNRVYNQPQHF. The DNA of the CDR3 is TGTGCTAGTGGCTCAAACAGGGTTTACAATCAGCCCCAGCATTTT.

This chain connects TRBV5-1 to TRBJ1-2, with a possible D match to TRBD1 (6 bases). CDR3 size: 13 residues. Trimming removed 5 bases at V and 2 bases at J, with 10 bases between. CDR1 is SGHRS, CDR2 YFSETQ, per germline. The CDR3 here is CASRLTGNYGYTF. CDR3 nucleotides: TGCGCCAGCAGACTGACAGGAAACTATGGCTACACCTTC.